This T cell receptor beta chain was identified during a study of cytomegalovirus exposure and HLA in healthy donors. Overall study context: A subsequent analysis stated that the 100 to 150 validation repertoires were run on the same platform as the roughly 670 first-cohort repertoires.

This CDR3 region has 18 residues. Germline lookup yields CDR1 KGHSH and CDR2 LQKENI. With V trimmed by 2 bases and J by 6 bases, 10 bases remained unmatched. The donors were members of the 120-subject validation cohort (separate from the roughly 700-subject first cohort). About this clone itself: Its antigen is not identified.

TCRdb's table, derived via immunoSEQ multiplex PCR, lists solely in-frame clones and lacks some. The repertoire holds fewer than 150,000 clones, with approximately 90% as singletons. Study results and caveats: In vitro work confirmed that three CMV-associated chains recognize CMV antigens. A list of approximately 160 TCR beta chains associated with cytomegalovirus was given.

The sequencing sample was made of PBMCs. This clonotype was obtained from a man aged 18 to 29 in good health and CMV-seronegative. The chain couples TRBV18 to TRBJ2-1; 13 bases are shared with TRBD2. The CDR3 here is CASSPKIGTSGKGNEQFF. DNA for the CDR3: TGTGCCAGCTCACCAAAAATCGGGACTAGCGGGAAAGGCAATGAGCAGTTCTTC.